Listed below are T cell receptor beta chains from one sample, sequenced in a study of technical replicates of blood from several donors. Profiling relied on immunoSEQ multiplex PCR, and the TCRdb table lists in-frame clones only, not all of them. There are around 60,000 clones in the sample; around 93% occur only once, and around 4% lies in the top ten. Material: PBMCs. The receptors come from a human donor in good health. Some clones in this sample may be carry-over from other donors' samples. CDR3s include the opening cysteine and the closing phenylalanine or tryptophan. D genes are given only for firm matches. Where a row states a size, it is once, few, many or the class of an expanded clone; other rows omit it.

j_gene | d_gene | v_gene | abundance | CDR3nt | CDR3aa
TRBJ2-3 | TRBD1 | TRBV4-1 | . | TGCGCCAGCAGCCAAGAAGAGCAGGACAGGGGTGATTACACAGATACGCAGTATTTT | CASSQEEQDRGDYTDTQYF
TRBJ1-2 | TRBD1 | TRBV11-2 | . | TGTGCCAGCAGCACGATCGCGTCGGCAGGGGGAGGCTCTAACTATGGCTACACCTTC | CASSTIASAGGGSNYGYTF
TRBJ1-2 | TRBD1 | TRBV9 | . | TGTGCCAGCAGCCCGTCGACAGGGAAAAACTATGGCTACACCTTC | CASSPSTGKNYGYTF
TRBJ1-6 | TRBD1 | TRBV2 | . | TGTGCCAGCAGCGTACAGGGGCCACCCCTCCACTTT | CASSVQGPPLHF
TRBJ2-7 | . | TRBV4-3 | once | TGCGCCAGCAGCCAAGATGGGCGGGGCGAGCAGTACTTC | CASSQDGRGEQYF
TRBJ2-5 | . | TRBV15 | . | TGTGCCACCAGCAGACCGCAGGGGAAGATTGAGACCCAGTACTTC | CATSRPQGKIETQYF
TRBJ2-5 | . | TRBV2 | . | TGTGCCAGCAGGCCCCGGACAGCCCAAGAGACCCAGTACTTC | CASRPRTAQETQYF
TRBJ2-3 | . | TRBV5-4 | . | TGTGCCAGCAGCTTGGGGGCCACAGATACGCAGTATTTT | CASSLGATDTQYF
TRBJ2-3 | . | TRBV5-1 | . | TGCGCCAGCAGGGTCGGCGGTGCTAGCACAGATACGCAGTATTTT | CASRVGGASTDTQYF
TRBJ2-5 | TRBD2 | TRBV7-6 | . | TGTGCCAGCAGCCTCGGGGTAGCGGGGGTCGGGGAGCAGTACTTC | CASSLGVAGVGEQYF
TRBJ1-1 | . | TRBV7-2 | . | TGTGCCAGCAGCTTAGATGGCAGATTGAACACTGAAGCTTTCTTT | CASSLDGRLNTEAFF
TRBJ1-6 | . | TRBV9 | . | TGTGCCAGCAGCGTAGGGCAGGGGCTAAAGGAGGATTCACCCCTCCACTTT | CASSVGQGLKEDSPLHF
TRBJ2-2 | TRBD1 | TRBV10-3 | . | TGTGCCACCAGGACAGGGCTCACCGGGGAGCTGTTTTTT | CATRTGLTGELFF
TRBJ2-7 | . | TRBV15 | . | TGTGCCACCAGCGAAGGGTGGCCCCTCGGGGGCGAGCAGTACTTC | CATSEGWPLGGEQYF
TRBJ2-1 | . | TRBV7-2 | . | TGTGCCACCATCCGGGACTTAGCCTACAATGAGCAGTTCTTC | CATIRDLAYNEQFF
TRBJ1-1 | . | TRBV9 | . | TGTGCCAGCAGCGCACCACCGGGGAGTGTGAACACTGAAGCTTTCTTT | CASSAPPGSVNTEAFF
TRBJ2-1 | TRBD2 | TRBV2 | . | TGTGCCACCTCTGGCGGGGGCTCCTACAATGAGCAGTTCTTC | CATSGGGSYNEQFF
TRBJ1-1 | . | TRBV2 | . | TGTGCCAGCATCCGGGGTAAGAACACTGAAGCTTTCTTT | CASIRGKNTEAFF
TRBJ2-5 | . | TRBV30 | . | TGTGCCTCTGCCAGGAGGGCCGAGACCCAGTACTTC | CASARRAETQYF